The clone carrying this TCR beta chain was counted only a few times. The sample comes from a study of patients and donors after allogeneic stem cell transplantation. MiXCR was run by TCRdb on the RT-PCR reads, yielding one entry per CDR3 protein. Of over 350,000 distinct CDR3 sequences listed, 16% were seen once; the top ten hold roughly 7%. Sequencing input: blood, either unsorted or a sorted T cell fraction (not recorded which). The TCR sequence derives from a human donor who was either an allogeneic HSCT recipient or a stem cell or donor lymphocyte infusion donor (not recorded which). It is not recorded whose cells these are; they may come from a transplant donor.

The chain's CDR3 is CASSQDYGSRYEQYF. CDR3 bases: TGTGCCAGCAGCCAAGACTACGGGTCTCGGTACGAGCAGTACTTC. The chain recombines TRBV4-2 with TRBJ2-7; D remains unclear. V lost 0 bases to trimming and J lost 4 bases, with 13 bases between them. The CDR3 has 15 residues. Germline V lookup: CDR1 LGHNA, CDR2 YNFKEQ.